This T cell receptor beta chain was documented in a study of molecular identifiers for immune sequencing clone quantification. Study information: Four portions were sequenced after RNA from around 20,000 or 99,000 naive CD8 cells was split five ways in replicates.

One entry per CDR3 protein results from TCRdb running MiXCR on the PCR reads. The sample consists of around 470,000 distinct CDR3 sequences, roughly 24% of them appearing once. This clonotype was picked up a small number of times. RNA fractions of 10%, 30% or 50% and about 19,000 to 1,100,000 sorted cells were the source of naive CD8 libraries. The sequence came from a human donor in good health. Some libraries in this study had Jurkat cell RNA spiked in. Sequences were obtained from naive CD8+ T cells from blood, with Jurkat cell RNA spiked in. Stated subset: FACS-sorted CD8+CD4-CCR7+CD45RA+ naive T cells.

The CDR3 region is CSAIRDRGKRVSYEQYF. The CDR3 DNA reads as TGCAGTGCTATCCGGGACAGGGGTAAAAGAGTCTCCTACGAGCAGTACTTC. V usage is TRBV20-1 and J usage is TRBJ2-7; 10 nucleotides agree with TRBD1. After removal of 4 bases from V and 0 bases from J, the junction contained 12 bases not matched to a gene. Germline V gene sequence: CDR1 DFQATT, CDR2 SNEGSKA (reference sequence). The CDR3 sequence is 17 residues long.